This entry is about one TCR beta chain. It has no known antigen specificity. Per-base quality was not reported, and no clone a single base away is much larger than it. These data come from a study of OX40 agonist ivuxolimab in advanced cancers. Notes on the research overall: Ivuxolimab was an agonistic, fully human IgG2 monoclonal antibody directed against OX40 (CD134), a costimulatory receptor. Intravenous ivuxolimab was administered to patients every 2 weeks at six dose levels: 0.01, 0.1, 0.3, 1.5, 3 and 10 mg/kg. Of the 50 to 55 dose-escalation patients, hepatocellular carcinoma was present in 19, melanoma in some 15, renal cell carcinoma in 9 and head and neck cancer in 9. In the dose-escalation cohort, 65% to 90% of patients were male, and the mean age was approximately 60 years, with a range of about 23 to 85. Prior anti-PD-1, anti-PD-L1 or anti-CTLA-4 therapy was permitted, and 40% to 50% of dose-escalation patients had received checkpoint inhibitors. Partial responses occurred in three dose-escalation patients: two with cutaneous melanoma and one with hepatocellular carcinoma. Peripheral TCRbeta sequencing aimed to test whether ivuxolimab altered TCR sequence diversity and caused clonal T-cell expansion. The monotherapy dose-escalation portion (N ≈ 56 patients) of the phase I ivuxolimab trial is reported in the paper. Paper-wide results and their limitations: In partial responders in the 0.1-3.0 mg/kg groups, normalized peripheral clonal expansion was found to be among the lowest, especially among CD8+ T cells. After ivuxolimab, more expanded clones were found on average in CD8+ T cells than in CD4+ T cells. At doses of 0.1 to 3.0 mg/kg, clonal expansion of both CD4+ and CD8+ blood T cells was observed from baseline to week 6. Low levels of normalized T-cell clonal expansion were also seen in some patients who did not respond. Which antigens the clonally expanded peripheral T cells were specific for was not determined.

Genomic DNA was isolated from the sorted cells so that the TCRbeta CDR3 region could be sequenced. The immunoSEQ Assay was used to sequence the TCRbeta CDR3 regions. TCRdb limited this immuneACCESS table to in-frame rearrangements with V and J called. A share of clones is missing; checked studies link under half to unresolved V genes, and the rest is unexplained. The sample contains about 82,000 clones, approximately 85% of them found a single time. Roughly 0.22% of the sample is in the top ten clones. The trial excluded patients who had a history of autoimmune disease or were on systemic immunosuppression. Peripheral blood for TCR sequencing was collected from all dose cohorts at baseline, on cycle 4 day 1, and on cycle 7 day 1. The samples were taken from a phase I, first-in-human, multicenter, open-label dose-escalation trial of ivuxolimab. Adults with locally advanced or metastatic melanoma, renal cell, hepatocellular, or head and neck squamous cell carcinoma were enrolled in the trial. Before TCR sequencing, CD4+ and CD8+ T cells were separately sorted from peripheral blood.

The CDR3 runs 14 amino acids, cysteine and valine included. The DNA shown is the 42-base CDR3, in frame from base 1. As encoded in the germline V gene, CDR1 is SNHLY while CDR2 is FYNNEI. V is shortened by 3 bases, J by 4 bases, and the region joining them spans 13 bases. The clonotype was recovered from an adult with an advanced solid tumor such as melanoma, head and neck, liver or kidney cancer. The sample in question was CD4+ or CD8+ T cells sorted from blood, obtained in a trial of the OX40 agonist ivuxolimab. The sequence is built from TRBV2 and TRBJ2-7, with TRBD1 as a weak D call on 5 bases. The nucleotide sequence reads TGTGCCAGCAGTGACGGCCAGGGCAATTACGAGCAGTACGTC. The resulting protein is CASSDGQGNYEQYV.